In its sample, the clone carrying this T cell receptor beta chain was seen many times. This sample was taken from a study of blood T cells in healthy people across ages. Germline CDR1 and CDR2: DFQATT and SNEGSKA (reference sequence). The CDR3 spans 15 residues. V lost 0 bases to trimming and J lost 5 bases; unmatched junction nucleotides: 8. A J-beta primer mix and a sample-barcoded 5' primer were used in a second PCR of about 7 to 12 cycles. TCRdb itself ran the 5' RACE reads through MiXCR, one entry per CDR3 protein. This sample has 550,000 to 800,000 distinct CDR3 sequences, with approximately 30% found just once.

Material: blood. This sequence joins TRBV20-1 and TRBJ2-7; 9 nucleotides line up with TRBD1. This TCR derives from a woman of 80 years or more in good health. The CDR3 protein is CSARDPGQGPHEQYF. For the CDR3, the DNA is TGCAGTGCTAGAGATCCGGGACAGGGACCCCACGAGCAGTACTTC.